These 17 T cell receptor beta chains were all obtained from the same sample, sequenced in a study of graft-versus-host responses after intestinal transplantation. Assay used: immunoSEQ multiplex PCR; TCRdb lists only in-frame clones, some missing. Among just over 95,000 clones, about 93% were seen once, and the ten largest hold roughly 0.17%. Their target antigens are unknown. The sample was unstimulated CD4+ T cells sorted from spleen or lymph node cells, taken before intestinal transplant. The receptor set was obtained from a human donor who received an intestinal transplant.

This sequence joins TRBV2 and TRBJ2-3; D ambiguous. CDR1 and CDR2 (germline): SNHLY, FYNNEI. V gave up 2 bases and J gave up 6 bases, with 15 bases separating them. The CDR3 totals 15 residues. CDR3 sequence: CASSENRPGLDTQYF. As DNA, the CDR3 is TGTGCCAGCAGTGAAAACCGACCCGGGTTGGATACGCAGTATTTT.

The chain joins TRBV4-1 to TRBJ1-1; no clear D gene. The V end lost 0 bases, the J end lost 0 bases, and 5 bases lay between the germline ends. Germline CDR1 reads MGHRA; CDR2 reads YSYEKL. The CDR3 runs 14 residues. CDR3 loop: CASSQELVNTEAFF. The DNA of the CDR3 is TGCGCCAGCAGCCAAGAACTAGTGAACACTGAAGCTTTCTTT.

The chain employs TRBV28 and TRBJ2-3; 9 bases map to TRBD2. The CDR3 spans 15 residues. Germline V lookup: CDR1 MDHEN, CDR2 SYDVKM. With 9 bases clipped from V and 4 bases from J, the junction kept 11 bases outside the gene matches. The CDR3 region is CASGLATSWPDTQYF. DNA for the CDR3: TGTGCCAGTGGACTAGCGACCAGCTGGCCAGATACGCAGTATTTT.

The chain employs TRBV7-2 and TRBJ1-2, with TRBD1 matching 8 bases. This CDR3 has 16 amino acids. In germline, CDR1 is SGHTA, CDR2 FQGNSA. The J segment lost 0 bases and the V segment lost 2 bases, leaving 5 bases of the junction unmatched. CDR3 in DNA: TGTGCCAGCAGCTTACACCAGGGGGCAGCTAACTATGGCTACACCTTC. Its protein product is CASSLHQGAANYGYTF.

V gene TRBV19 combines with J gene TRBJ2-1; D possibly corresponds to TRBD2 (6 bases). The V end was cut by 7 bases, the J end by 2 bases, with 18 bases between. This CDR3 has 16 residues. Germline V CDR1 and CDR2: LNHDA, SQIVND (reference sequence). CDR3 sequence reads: CASIDRPGGTYNEQFF. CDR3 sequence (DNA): TGTGCCAGTATCGATCGTCCCGGCGGGACCTACAATGAGCAGTTCTTC.

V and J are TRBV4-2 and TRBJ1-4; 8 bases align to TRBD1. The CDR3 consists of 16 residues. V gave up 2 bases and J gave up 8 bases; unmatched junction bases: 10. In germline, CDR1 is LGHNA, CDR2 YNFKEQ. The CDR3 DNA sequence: TGTGCCAGCAGCCAACCCAAGGCAGGGGGCGCGGAAAAACTGTTTTTT. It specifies CASSQPKAGGAEKLFF.

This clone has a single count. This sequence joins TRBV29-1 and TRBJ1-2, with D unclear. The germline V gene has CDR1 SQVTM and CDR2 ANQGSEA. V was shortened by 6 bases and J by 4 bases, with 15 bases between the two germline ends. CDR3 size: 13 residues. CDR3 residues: CSVTAGISYGYTF. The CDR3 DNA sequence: TGCAGCGTGACCGCCGGGATATCCTATGGCTACACCTTC. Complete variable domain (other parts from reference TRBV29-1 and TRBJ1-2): SAVISQKPSRDICQRGTSLTIQCQVDSQVTMMFWYRQQPGQSLTLIATANQGSEATYESGFVIDKFPISRPNLTFSTLTVSNMSPEDSSIYLCSVTAGISYGYTFGSGTRLTVV.

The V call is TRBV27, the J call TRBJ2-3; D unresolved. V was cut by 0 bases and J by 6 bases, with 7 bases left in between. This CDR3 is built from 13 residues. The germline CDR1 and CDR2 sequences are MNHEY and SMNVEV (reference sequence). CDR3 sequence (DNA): TGTGCCAGCAGTTTATCGCGGTTTGATACGCAGTATTTT. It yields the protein CASSLSRFDTQYF.

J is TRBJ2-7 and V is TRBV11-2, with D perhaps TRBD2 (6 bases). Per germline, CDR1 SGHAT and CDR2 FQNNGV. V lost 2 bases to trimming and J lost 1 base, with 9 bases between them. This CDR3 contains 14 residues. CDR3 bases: TGTGCCAGCAGCTTACCGGGGGTGTCCTACGAGCAGTACTTC. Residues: CASSLPGVSYEQYF.

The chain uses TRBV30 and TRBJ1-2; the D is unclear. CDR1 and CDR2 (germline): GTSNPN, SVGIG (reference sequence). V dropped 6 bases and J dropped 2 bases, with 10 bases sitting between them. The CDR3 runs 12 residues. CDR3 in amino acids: CACTGKNYGYTF. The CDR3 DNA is TGTGCCTGTACGGGGAAGAACTATGGCTACACCTTC.

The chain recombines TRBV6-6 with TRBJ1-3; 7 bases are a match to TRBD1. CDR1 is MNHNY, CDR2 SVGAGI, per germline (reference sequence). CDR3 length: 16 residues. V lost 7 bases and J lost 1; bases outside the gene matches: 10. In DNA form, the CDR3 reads TGTGCCAGCACCCGTGACAGGGTCGGGTCTGGAAACACCATATATTTT. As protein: CASTRDRVGSGNTIYF.

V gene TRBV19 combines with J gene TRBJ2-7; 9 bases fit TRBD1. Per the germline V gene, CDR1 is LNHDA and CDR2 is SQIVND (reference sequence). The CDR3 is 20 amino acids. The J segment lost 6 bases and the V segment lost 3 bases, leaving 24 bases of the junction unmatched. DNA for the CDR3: TGTGCCAGTAGTATGGGGGGGCCGGGACAGGGAGTCGTGATGCGCTGCGAGCAGTACTTC. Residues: CASSMGGPGQGVVMRCEQYF.

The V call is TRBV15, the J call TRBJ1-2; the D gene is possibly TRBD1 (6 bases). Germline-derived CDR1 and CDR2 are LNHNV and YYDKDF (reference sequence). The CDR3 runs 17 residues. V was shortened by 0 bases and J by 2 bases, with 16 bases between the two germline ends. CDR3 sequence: CATSRDHRVAENYGYTF. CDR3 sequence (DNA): TGTGCCACCAGCAGAGATCACAGGGTGGCGGAGAACTATGGCTACACCTTC.

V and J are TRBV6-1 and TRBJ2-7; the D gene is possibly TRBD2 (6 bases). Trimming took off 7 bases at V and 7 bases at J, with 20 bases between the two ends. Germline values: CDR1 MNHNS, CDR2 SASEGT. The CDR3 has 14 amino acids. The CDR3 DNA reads TGTGCCAGCAACTTCGGGGAGGTCTTCAGAGAGCAGTACTTC. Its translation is CASNFGEVFREQYF.

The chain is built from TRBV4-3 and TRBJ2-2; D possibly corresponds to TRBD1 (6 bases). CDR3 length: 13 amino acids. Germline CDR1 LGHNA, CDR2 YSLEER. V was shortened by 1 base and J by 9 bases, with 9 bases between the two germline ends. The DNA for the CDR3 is TGCGCCAGCAGCCAAGTCAGGGGAAGGGAGCTGTTTTTT. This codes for CASSQVRGRELFF.

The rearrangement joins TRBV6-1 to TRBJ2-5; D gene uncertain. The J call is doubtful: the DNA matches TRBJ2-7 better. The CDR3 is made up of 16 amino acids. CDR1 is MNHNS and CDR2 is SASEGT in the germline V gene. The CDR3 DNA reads TGTGCCAGCAGTGAAGCGCTTCTGTCGAGCTCCTACGAGCAGTACTTC. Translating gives CASSEALLSSSYEQYF.

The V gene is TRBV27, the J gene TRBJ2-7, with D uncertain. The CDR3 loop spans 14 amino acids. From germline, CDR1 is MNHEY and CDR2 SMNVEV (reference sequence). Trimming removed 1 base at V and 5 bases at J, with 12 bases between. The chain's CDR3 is CASSLLDKANEQYF. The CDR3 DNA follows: TGTGCCAGCAGTTTATTAGACAAGGCGAACGAGCAGTACTTC.